The 3 T cell receptor beta chains listed next were all sequenced from one sample in a study of regulatory T cells in long-lasting Graves disease (dated by TCRdb to the early 2020s). Library preparation was by multiplex PCR. The run used an Illumina HiSeq 4000. To build TCR beta libraries, CDR3 regions were amplified by Arm-PCR using iRepertoire HTBI primers. Using fastp trimming at Q25 and MiXCR clonotype assembly, TCRdb reanalyzed the public sequencing data and kept in-frame beta chains. Every distinct CDR3 protein forms one entry, paired with its most common genes and DNA. Counted in this sample were about 200,000 distinct CDR3 sequences; around 19% of them appeared once. The top ten constitute less than 25% of the sample. The time point label, as the study defines it: newly diagnosed GD, antithyroid drugs for less than 3 months. For both TCR sequencing and RNA sequencing, RNA was extracted from PBMCs using TRIzol.

The specimen was peripheral blood mononuclear cells (PBMCs), collected at new diagnosis, from a patient treated with antithyroid drugs. The receptors come from a female donor with Graves disease.

This clonotype appeared many times. The chain carries TRBV7-9 and TRBJ2-4; TRBD1 matches 7 bases. The CDR3 is 15 amino acids. The junction had 9 bases not matched to a gene; V was cut back by 7 bases and J by 3 bases. Germline CDR1 and CDR2: SEHNR and FQNEAQ (reference sequence). The DNA of the CDR3 is TGTGCCAGCAACCTCGTGGGGGACAGCAAAAACATTCAGTACTTC. This sequence encodes CASNLVGDSKNIQYF.

This clonotype was detected ten times or more. This chain connects TRBV12-3 or TRBV12-4 to TRBJ1-2; no clear D gene. The length of the CDR3 is 14 residues. Trimming stripped 3 bases from V and 8 bases from J, with 16 bases between. The CDR3 reads CASSFRRESGGYTF. The CDR3 region has the DNA TGTGCCAGCAGTTTCAGAAGGGAGAGTGGGGGCTACACCTTC.

This clonotype was seen repeatedly, ten times or more. The DNA of the CDR3 is TGTGCCAGCAGTCACTCGACAGATACGCAGTATTTT. Its translation is CASSHSTDTQYF. The chain couples TRBV27 to TRBJ2-3; D is undetermined. CDR1 MNHEY and CDR2 SMNVEV come from the germline V gene (reference sequence). The CDR3 spans 12 residues. The V end was cut by 5 bases, the J end by 3 bases, with 6 bases between.